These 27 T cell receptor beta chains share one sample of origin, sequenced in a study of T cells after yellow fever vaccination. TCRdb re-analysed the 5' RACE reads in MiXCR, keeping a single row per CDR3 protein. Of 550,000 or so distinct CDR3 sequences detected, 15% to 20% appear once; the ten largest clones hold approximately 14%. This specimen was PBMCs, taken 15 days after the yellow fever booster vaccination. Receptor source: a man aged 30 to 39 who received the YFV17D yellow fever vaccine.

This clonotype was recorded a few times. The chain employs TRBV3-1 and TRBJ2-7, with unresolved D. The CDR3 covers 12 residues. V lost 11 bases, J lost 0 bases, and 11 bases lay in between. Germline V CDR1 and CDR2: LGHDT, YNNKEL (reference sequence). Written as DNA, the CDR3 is TGTGCCCGCCCGGCCAACTCCTACGAGCAGTACTTC. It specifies CARPANSYEQYF.

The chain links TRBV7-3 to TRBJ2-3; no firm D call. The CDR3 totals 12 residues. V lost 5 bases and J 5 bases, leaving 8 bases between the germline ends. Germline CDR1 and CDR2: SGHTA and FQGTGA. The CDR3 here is CASSPNGDTQYF. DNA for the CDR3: TGTGCCAGCAGCCCTAACGGAGATACGCAGTATTTT.

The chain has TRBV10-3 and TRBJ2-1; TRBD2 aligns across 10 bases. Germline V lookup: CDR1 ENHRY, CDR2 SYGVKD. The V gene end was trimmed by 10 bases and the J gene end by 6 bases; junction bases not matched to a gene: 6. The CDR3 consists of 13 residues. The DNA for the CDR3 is TGTGCCACACTAGCGGGATCGGGCAATGAGCAGTTCTTC. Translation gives CATLAGSGNEQFF.

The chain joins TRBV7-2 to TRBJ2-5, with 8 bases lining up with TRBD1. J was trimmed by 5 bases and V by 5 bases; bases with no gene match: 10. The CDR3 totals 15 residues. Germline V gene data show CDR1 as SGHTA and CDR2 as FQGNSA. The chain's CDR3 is CASSRQGSWQETQYF. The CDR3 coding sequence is TGTGCCAGCAGCCGACAGGGGTCTTGGCAGGAGACCCAGTACTTC.

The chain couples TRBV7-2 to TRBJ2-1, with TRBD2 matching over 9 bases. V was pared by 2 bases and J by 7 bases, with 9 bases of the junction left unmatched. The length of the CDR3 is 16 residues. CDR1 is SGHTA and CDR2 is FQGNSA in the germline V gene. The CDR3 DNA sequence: TGTGCCAGCAGCTTATTCGGACTAGCGAGGGGGAATGAGCAGTTCTTC. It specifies CASSLFGLARGNEQFF.

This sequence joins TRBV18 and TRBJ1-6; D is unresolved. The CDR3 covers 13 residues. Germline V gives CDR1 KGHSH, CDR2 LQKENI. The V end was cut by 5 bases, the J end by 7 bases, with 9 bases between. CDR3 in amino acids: CASSTSNNSPLHF. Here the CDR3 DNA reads TGTGCCAGCTCAACTAGTAACAATTCACCCCTCCACTTT.

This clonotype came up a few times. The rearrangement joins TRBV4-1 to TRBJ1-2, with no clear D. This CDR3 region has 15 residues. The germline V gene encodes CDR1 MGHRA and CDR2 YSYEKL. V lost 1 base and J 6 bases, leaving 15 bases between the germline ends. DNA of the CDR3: TGCGCCAGCAGCCAAGCAATTTTACAGTTTGATGGCTACACCTTC. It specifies CASSQAILQFDGYTF.

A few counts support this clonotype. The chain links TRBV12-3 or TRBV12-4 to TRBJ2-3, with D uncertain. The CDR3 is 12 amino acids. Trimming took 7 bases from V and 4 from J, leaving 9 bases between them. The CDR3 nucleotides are TGTGCCAGCACCCTTTGGGCAGATACGCAGTATTTT. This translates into CASTLWADTQYF.

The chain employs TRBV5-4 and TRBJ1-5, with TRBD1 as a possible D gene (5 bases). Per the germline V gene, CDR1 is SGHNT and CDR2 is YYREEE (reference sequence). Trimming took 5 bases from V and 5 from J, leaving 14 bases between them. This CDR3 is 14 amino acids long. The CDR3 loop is CASSAGTSDQPQHF. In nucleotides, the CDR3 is TGTGCCAGCAGTGCCGGGACTAGTGATCAGCCCCAGCATTTT.

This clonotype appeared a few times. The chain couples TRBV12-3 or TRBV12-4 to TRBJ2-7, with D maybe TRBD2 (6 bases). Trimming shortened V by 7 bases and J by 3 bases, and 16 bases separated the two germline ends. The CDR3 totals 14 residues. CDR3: CASTPSPSVYEQYF. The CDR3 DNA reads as TGTGCCAGCACACCCTCCCCTAGCGTCTACGAGCAGTACTTC.

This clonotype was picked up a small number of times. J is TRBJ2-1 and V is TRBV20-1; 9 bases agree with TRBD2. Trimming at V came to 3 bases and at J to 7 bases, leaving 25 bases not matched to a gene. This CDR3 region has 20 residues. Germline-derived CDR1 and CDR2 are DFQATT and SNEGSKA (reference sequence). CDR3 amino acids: CSASLLAGRGGTQGRNEQFF. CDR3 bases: TGCAGTGCTAGCCTCCTAGCGGGGAGAGGGGGCACACAAGGGCGGAATGAGCAGTTCTTC.

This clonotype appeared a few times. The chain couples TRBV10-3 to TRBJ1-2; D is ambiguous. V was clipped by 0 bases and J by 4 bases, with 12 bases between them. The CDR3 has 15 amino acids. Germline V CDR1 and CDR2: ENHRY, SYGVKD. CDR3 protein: CAISESGTAFYGYTF. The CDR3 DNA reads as TGTGCCATCAGTGAGTCGGGTACAGCCTTCTATGGCTACACCTTC.

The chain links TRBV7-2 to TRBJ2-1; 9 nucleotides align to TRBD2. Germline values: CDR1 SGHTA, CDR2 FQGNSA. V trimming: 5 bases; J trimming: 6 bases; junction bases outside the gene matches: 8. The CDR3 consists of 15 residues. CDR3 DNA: TGTGCCAGCAGCCCCTCAGCGGGAGGCACCAATGAGCAGTTCTTC. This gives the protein CASSPSAGGTNEQFF.

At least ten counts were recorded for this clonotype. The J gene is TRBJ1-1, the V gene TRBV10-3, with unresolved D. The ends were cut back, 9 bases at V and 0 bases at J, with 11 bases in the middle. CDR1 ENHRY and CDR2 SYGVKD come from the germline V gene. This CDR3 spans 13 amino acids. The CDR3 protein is CAIQQKMNTEAFF. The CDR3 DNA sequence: TGTGCCATTCAACAAAAGATGAACACTGAAGCTTTCTTT.

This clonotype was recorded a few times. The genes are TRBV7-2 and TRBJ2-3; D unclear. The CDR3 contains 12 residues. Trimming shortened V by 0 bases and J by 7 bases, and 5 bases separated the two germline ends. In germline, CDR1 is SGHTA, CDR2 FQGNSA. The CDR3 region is CASSLAGNTQYF. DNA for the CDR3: TGTGCCAGCAGCTTAGCCGGAAATACGCAGTATTTT.

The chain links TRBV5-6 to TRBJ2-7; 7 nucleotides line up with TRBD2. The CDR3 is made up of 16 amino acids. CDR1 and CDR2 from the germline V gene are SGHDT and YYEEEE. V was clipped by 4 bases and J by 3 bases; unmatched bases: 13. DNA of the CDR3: TGTGCCAGCAGCCCCGGGGGAGGGGAAGAAGTCTACGAGCAGTACTTC. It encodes CASSPGGGEEVYEQYF.

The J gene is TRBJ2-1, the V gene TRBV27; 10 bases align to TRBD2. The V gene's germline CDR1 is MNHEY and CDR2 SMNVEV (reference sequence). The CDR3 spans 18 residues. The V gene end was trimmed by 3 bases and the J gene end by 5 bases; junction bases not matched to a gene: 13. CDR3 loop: CASSLDGASGSRHNEQFF. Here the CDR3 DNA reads TGTGCCAGCAGTTTGGATGGGGCTAGCGGGAGTAGGCACAATGAGCAGTTCTTC.

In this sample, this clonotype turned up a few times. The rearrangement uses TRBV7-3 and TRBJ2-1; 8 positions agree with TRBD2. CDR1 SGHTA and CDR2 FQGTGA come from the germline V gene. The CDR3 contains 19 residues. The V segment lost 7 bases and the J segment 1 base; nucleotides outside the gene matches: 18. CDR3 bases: TGTGCCAGCACCCCCAGTGCGGGAGGAAGGACACGGTCCTACAATGAGCAGTTCTTC. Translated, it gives CASTPSAGGRTRSYNEQFF.

Here the CDR3 DNA reads TGTGCCAGCAGTGATCTTCTAGGTTCACCCCTCCACTTT. Translated, it gives CASSDLLGSPLHF. The genes are TRBV6-1 and TRBJ1-6; no definite D call. The V gene lost 3 bases and the J gene lost 9 bases, with 9 bases spanning the gap. The CDR3 has 13 residues. Per the germline V gene, CDR1 is MNHNS and CDR2 is SASEGT.

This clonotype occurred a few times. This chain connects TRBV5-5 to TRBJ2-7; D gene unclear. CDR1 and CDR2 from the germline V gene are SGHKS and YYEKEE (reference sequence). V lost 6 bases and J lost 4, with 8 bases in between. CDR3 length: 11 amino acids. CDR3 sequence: CASTTGYEQYF. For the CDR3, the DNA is TGTGCCAGCACCACCGGTTACGAGCAGTACTTC. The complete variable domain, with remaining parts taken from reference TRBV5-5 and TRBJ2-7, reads DAGVTQSPTHLIKTRGQQVTLRCSPISGHKSVSWYQQVLGQGPQFIFQYYEKEERGRGNFPDRFSARQFPNYSSELNVNALLLGDSALYLCASTTGYEQYFGPGTRLTVT.

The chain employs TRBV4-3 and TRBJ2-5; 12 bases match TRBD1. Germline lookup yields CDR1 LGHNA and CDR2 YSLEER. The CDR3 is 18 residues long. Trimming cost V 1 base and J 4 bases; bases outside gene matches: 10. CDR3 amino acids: CASSQGLQGQGARETQYF. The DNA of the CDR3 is TGCGCCAGCAGCCAAGGATTGCAGGGACAGGGGGCCAGAGAGACCCAGTACTTC.

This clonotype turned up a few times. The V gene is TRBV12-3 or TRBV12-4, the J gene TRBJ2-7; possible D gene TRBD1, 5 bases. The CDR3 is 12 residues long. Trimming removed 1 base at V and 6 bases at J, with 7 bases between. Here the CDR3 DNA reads TGTGCCAGCAGTTTAGGGGGCTTCGAGCAGTACTTC. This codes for CASSLGGFEQYF.

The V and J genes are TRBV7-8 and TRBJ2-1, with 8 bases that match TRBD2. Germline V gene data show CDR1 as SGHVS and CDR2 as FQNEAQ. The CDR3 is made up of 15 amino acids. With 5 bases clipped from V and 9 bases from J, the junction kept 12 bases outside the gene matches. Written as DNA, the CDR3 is TGTGCCAGCAGCCCAAATCTAATAGCGGGAAGTGAGCAGTTCTTC. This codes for CASSPNLIAGSEQFF.

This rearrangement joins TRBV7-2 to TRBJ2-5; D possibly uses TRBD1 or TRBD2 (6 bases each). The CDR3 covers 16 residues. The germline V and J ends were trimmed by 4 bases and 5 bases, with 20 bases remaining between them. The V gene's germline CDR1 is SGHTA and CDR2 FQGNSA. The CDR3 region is CASSSLQGRGGETQYF. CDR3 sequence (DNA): TGTGCCAGCAGCTCGCTCCAGGGGCGTGGGGGGGAGACCCAGTACTTC.

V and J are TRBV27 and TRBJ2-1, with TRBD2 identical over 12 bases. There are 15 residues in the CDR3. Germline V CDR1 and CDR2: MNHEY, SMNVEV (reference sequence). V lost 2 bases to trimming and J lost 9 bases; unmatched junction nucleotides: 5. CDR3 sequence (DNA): TGTGCCAGCAGTTTAAGACTAGCGGGAGTGTTTGAGCAGTTCTTC. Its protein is CASSLRLAGVFEQFF.

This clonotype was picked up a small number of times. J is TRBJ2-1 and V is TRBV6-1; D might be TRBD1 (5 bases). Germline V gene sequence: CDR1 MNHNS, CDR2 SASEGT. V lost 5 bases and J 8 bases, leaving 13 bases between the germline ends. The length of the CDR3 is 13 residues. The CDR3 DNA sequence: TGTGCCAGCAGTCCCTTCAGGGATGATGAGCAGTTCTTC. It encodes CASSPFRDDEQFF.

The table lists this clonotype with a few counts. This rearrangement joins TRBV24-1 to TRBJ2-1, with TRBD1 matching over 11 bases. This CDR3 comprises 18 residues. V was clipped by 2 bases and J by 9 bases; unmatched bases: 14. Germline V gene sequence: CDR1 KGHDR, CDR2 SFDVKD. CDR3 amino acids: CATSDWTGGVYGMGEQFF. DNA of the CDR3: TGTGCCACCAGTGATTGGACAGGGGGCGTATACGGGATGGGTGAGCAGTTCTTC.